A selection of T cell receptor beta chains follows, all from one sample in a study of response to subunit inactivated influenza vaccine. In TCRdb, the RT-PCR reads were re-called with MiXCR into one record per CDR3 protein. The sample has about 190,000 distinct CDR3 sequences, approximately 15% seen once. The sequencing here drew on CD8+ T cells sorted from PBMCs, taken 5 days after vaccination. All receptors derive from a man in his forties or fifties who received an inactivated influenza vaccine. Each CDR3 is given with its conserved first and last residue. The order of the fields is CDR3 DNA, CDR3 protein, J gene, D gene, clone size, V gene. The D gene is left open where the match is weak. Part of the rows lack a size; the others show once, few, many or a class for expanded clones.

TGTGCCAGCAGCCTTCGCCTCTGGGGGGGGAGGTACAATGAGCAGTTCTTC | CASSLRLWGGRYNEQFF | TRBJ2-1 | TRBD2 | - | TRBV7-8
TGCGCCAGCAGAAGTACCAGGTTGGCAGAGACCCAGTACTTC | CASRSTRLAETQYF | TRBJ2-5 | - | - | TRBV5-1
TGTGCCAGCAGACCCGATGGGCAGTACCAAGAGACCCAGTACTTC | CASRPDGQYQETQYF | TRBJ2-5 | - | few | TRBV7-3
TGCGCCAGCAGCCAAGATGCCGGGACAGAGAACACTGAAGCTTTCTTT | CASSQDAGTENTEAFF | TRBJ1-1 | TRBD1 | few | TRBV4-1
TGTGCCAGCAGCCGCCGGACAGGGACGCAGGGAAACATTCAGTACTTC | CASSRRTGTQGNIQYF | TRBJ2-4 | TRBD1 | few | TRBV13
TGTGCCAGCAGCTTACATCCCGAGACCCAGTACTTC | CASSLHPETQYF | TRBJ2-5 | - | - | TRBV7-8
TGTGCCACCAGCCCAGCAGAACCCTACAATGAGCAGTTCTTC | CATSPAEPYNEQFF | TRBJ2-1 | - | many | TRBV15
TGTGCCAGGGGCTTGGGTCTGATGGGACTTAGCACAGATACGCAGTATTTT | CARGLGLMGLSTDTQYF | TRBJ2-3 | - | - | TRBV5-6
TGTGCCAGCAGCAGGCTTAGTTTAAACGCTAAGGATGAGCAGTTCTTC | CASSRLSLNAKDEQFF | TRBJ2-1 | - | - | TRBV11-2
TGCAGCGTTCGCAGGGGTATCTCTGGAAACACCATATATTTT | CSVRRGISGNTIYF | TRBJ1-3 | - | - | TRBV29-1
TGTGCCAGCAGCTTAGAAGGAGGGTTAAGCGAGCAGTACTTC | CASSLEGGLSEQYF | TRBJ2-7 | - | - | TRBV7-9
TGTGCCAGCAGGGAAACCCTCCAATTGCCGAACGAGCAGTACTTC | CASRETLQLPNEQYF | TRBJ2-7 | - | few | TRBV2
TGTGCCAGCAGCCCCGCGGGCACCACAGATACGCAGTATTTT | CASSPAGTTDTQYF | TRBJ2-3 | - | few | TRBV9
TGTGCCAGCAGCAAGGCGGACCAATATCAGCCCCAGCATTTT | CASSKADQYQPQHF | TRBJ1-5 | - | - | TRBV6-1
TGTGCCAGCAGTCGGAGGGCCAGGGAGCAGTTCTTC | CASSRRAREQFF | TRBJ2-1 | - | many | TRBV6-2/TRBV6-3
TGTGCCACCAGTAACCGGGACTTCGAGACCGGGGAGCTGTTTTTT | CATSNRDFETGELFF | TRBJ2-2 | - | - | TRBV24-1
TGTGCCAGCAGCTTAGTGAGTTATGAGCAGTTCTTC | CASSLVSYEQFF | TRBJ2-1 | - | few | TRBV5-6
TGCAGTCCCTATACGGGCGGGTCTACCCTTTACAATGAGCAGTTCTTC | CSPYTGGSTLYNEQFF | TRBJ2-1 | - | few | TRBV20-1
TGTGCCAGCAGCCCATCGGGCCTCAATGAGCAGTTCTTC | CASSPSGLNEQFF | TRBJ2-1 | - | - | TRBV6-2/TRBV6-3
TGTGCCAGCAGTATTCGGGGGACCTACGAGCAGTACTTC | CASSIRGTYEQYF | TRBJ2-7 | - | few | TRBV2
TGTGCCAGCAGCTCGGTATTCTTAGGTTATGGGAACACCGGGGAGCTGTTTTTT | CASSSVFLGYGNTGELFF | TRBJ2-2 | - | few | TRBV5-6
TGTGCCAGCAGCTTAGTGGTGGTACAGGCTAGCACAGATACGCAGTATTTT | CASSLVVVQASTDTQYF | TRBJ2-3 | - | few | TRBV7-2
TGTGCCAGCAGCTTAGACTGGACAGGGAAAGCTTTCTTT | CASSLDWTGKAFF | TRBJ1-1 | TRBD1 | - | TRBV7-9
TGCGCCAGCAGCTTGGAATTATGGGAGACCCAGTACTTC | CASSLELWETQYF | TRBJ2-5 | - | - | TRBV5-1
TGTGCCAGCAGTCCGACAGGGTTCTACGAGCAGTACTTC | CASSPTGFYEQYF | TRBJ2-7 | TRBD1 | many | TRBV25-1
TGTGCCAGCAGCCCCCGGGGTGGAGCGGGGGGCCAAGAGACCCAGTACTTC | CASSPRGGAGGQETQYF | TRBJ2-5 | TRBD2 | - | TRBV11-2
TGTGCCAGCAGTTACGTGGCAGGGGGCTTCGACGAGCAGTACTTC | CASSYVAGGFDEQYF | TRBJ2-7 | TRBD1 | few | TRBV6-5
TGTGCCAGCAGCGTAGGATCGGGACAGCGGGAGCAGTTCTTC | CASSVGSGQREQFF | TRBJ2-1 | TRBD1 | few | TRBV9
TGTGCCAGCAGCAGACTAGCGGGAGGGATCCATTACGAGCAGTACTTC | CASSRLAGGIHYEQYF | TRBJ2-7 | TRBD2 | - | TRBV7-8
TGTGCCAGCAGCGAGAGCTCTGGAAACACCATATATTTT | CASSESSGNTIYF | TRBJ1-3 | - | - | TRBV11-2
TGTGCCATCAGGAACCCCCTGGCGGGTATTGATACGCAGTATTTT | CAIRNPLAGIDTQYF | TRBJ2-3 | - | few | TRBV10-3
TGCGCCAGCAGCCAAGCAGGGATCTCCCCCTACGAGCAGTACTTC | CASSQAGISPYEQYF | TRBJ2-7 | - | - | TRBV4-1
TGTGCCAGCAGCCTCGGCCGTACGGGGTATTTT | CASSLGRTGYF | TRBJ2-3 | - | few | TRBV11-2
TGTGCCAGCAGCCCTAGTATTTTCGGCACTGAAGCTTTCTTT | CASSPSIFGTEAFF | TRBJ1-1 | - | - | TRBV14
TGTGCCAGCAGCTCAAATCGACAGGGAGGGACAGATACGCAGTATTTT | CASSSNRQGGTDTQYF | TRBJ2-3 | - | many | TRBV7-9